This TCR beta chain originates from a study of CD8 T cells in ankylosing spondylitis. This clonotype was recorded many times. Its antigen is as yet unknown. Findings and limits, study-wide: There was a TCR beta motif, made of several highly homologous variants, that appeared characteristic of ankylosing spondylitis blood.

The CDR3 sequence is 18 residues long. Germline CDR1 is ENHRY and CDR2 is SYGVKD. With 0 bases clipped from V and 5 bases from J, the junction kept 14 bases outside the gene matches. TCRdb called the 5' RACE reads again in MiXCR, with one record for every CDR3 protein. The sample lists about 330,000 distinct CDR3 sequences, less than 9.5% occurring once. The specimen sequenced was blood, either unsorted or a sorted T cell fraction (not recorded which). The clonotype comes from a male donor with ankylosing spondylitis. This chain links TRBV10-3 with TRBJ2-5; the match to TRBD2 covers 8 bases. The CDR3 DNA reads TGTGCCATCAGTGAGTCCATGCGTCCGGGAGGGCTTCGGGAGACCCAGTACTTC. Its protein product is CAISESMRPGGLRETQYF.